The 29 T cell receptor beta chains given below trace back to one sample, sequenced in a study of T cells in Graves' hyperthyroidism and ophthalmopathy. Authors of the study amplified TCR beta CDR3 regions from RNA transcripts. HTBI primers were the set used in a first-round RT-PCR of the TCR CDR3. Using its own MiXCR run on the multiplex PCR reads, TCRdb lists one record per CDR3 protein. The table shows hundreds of thousands of distinct CDR3 sequences, with 11% to 15% occurring only once. Sequenced: blood. Receptors originate from a woman aged 40 to 50 with Graves' hyperthyroidism.

This clonotype appeared a few times. This chain's CDR3 is CASSPTTLDTQYF. CDR3 nucleotide sequence: TGTGCCAGCAGCCCAACAACTTTGGATACGCAGTATTTT. This sequence joins TRBV3-1 and TRBJ2-3; unclear D gene. The CDR3 sequence is 13 residues long. Germline V gives CDR1 LGHDT, CDR2 YNNKEL (reference sequence). The V end was cut by 4 bases, the J end by 6 bases, with 11 bases between.

This clonotype was counted at least ten times. This sequence joins TRBV28 and TRBJ2-3, with D possibly TRBD1 on 5 matching bases. Germline CDR1 and CDR2: MDHEN and SYDVKM. The CDR3 loop spans 16 amino acids. The V end was cut by 4 bases, the J end by 2 bases, with 16 bases between. CDR3 loop: CASSSATAIFTDTQYF. CDR3 sequence (DNA): TGTGCCAGCAGTTCAGCGACAGCGATATTCACAGATACGCAGTATTTT.

This clonotype was counted many times. The chain combines TRBV7-2 with TRBJ2-5; 11 nucleotides match TRBD2. This CDR3 contains 16 residues. Germline trimming cut 5 bases from V and 2 bases from J; bases unmatched to any gene: 7. Germline values: CDR1 SGHTA, CDR2 FQGNSA. The CDR3 nucleotides are TGTGCCAGCAGCCGTCCCGGGACTAGCGGACAAGAGACCCAGTACTTC. Translation gives CASSRPGTSGQETQYF.

There are many counts of this clonotype. The chain carries TRBV20-1 and TRBJ2-1; 7 bases agree with TRBD2. This CDR3 region has 12 residues. Germline trimming cut 4 bases from V and 9 bases from J; bases unmatched to any gene: 6. The germline V gene encodes CDR1 DFQATT and CDR2 SNEGSKA (reference sequence). The chain's CDR3 is CSAKAGNIEQFF. The CDR3 bases are TGCAGTGCTAAAGCGGGAAATATTGAGCAGTTCTTC.

This clonotype was counted at least ten times. The chain recombines TRBV28 with TRBJ1-6, with D possibly TRBD1 on 5 matching bases. The CDR3 runs 14 residues. V dropped 7 bases and J dropped 8 bases, with 15 bases sitting between them. Germline V gives CDR1 MDHEN, CDR2 SYDVKM. The DNA for the CDR3 is TGTGCCAGCACCCCTGGGGGGAGGGATTCACCCCTCCACTTT. It yields the protein CASTPGGRDSPLHF. Full variable domain (remainder filled in from reference TRBV28 and TRBJ1-6): DVKVTQSSRYLVKRTGEKVFLECVQDMDHENMFWYRQDPGLGLRLIYFSYDVKMKEKGDIPEGYSVSREKKERFSLILESASTNQTSMYLCASTPGGRDSPLHFGNGTRLTVT.

This clonotype was counted ten times or more. V usage is TRBV30 and J usage is TRBJ2-3; D is unresolved. CDR1 is GTSNPN and CDR2 is SVGIG in the germline V gene (reference sequence). The CDR3 contains 11 residues. Trimming removed 2 bases from V and 4 bases from J, with 4 bases in between. The CDR3: CAWSTSDTQYF. DNA for the CDR3: TGTGCCTGGAGTACCTCAGATACGCAGTATTTT.

This clonotype was recorded many times. The V call is TRBV11-3, the J call TRBJ2-1, with TRBD2 matching over 9 bases. V dropped 4 bases and J dropped 6; count of bases not matched to a gene: 10. CDR1 and CDR2 (germline): SGHNT, YENEEA. The CDR3 runs to 16 residues. As DNA, the CDR3 is TGTGCCAGCAGCTCGGGCGGGGCGGGAGGGTTCAATGAGCAGTTCTTC. Amino acids: CASSSGGAGGFNEQFF.

This clonotype occurred many times. The genes are TRBV6-1 and TRBJ2-3; D is uncertain. V lost 7 bases to trimming and J lost 7 bases, with 21 bases between them. CDR1 and CDR2 (germline): MNHNS, SASEGT. The CDR3 sequence is 15 residues long. The CDR3 bases are TGTGCCAGCATACCTACAGCATCTCGCGCAAATACGCAGTATTTT. Translated, it gives CASIPTASRANTQYF.

This clonotype appeared many times. This sequence joins TRBV15 and TRBJ2-2; TRBD2 agrees at 11 bases. V gave up 5 bases and J gave up 6 bases; unmatched junction bases: 8. The CDR3 has 16 residues. CDR1 and CDR2 from the germline V gene are LNHNV and YYDKDF (reference sequence). The CDR3, as DNA: TGTGCCACCAGCGGCCTAGCGGGAGGAAACGCCGGGGAGCTGTTTTTT. Its translation: CATSGLAGGNAGELFF.

The chain employs TRBV19 and TRBJ2-1; 8 bases match TRBD2. This CDR3 contains 17 residues. Germline V gene data show CDR1 as LNHDA and CDR2 as SQIVND (reference sequence). The V and J ends lost 7 bases and 4 bases, in that order; junction bases with no gene match: 15. CDR3 amino acids: CASTPPFSSGRYNEQFF. For the CDR3, the DNA is TGTGCCAGTACCCCGCCTTTTTCCAGCGGGAGATACAATGAGCAGTTCTTC.

The V gene is TRBV29-1, the J gene TRBJ2-2, with 7 bases that match TRBD1. CDR1 is SQVTM and CDR2 is ANQGSEA in the germline V gene. This CDR3 is built from 15 residues. The V and J ends lost 6 bases and 0 bases, in that order; junction bases with no gene match: 7. CDR3 nucleotides: TGCAGCGTCCAGACAGGGCAACCGAACACCGGGGAGCTGTTTTTT. This sequence encodes CSVQTGQPNTGELFF.

The chain recombines TRBV15 with TRBJ1-2, with 9 positions matching TRBD1. The CDR3 runs to 13 residues. The germline CDR1 and CDR2 sequences are LNHNV and YYDKDF (reference sequence). Losses at the gene ends were 5 bases for V and 6 bases for J; bases not matched to a gene: 4. CDR3 sequence: CATSSRDRDGYTF. CDR3 coding DNA: TGTGCCACCAGCTCCCGGGACAGGGATGGCTACACCTTC. The full variable domain, with the rest looked up from reference TRBV15 and TRBJ1-2, is DAMVIQNPRYQVTQFGKPVTLSCSQTLNHNVMYWYQQKSSQAPKLLFHYYDKDFNNEADTPDNFQSRRPNTSFCFLDIRSPGLGDTAMYLCATSSRDRDGYTFGSGTRLTVV.

This clonotype was detected a few times. The V call is TRBV5-1, the J call TRBJ2-2; TRBD1 matches 8 bases. V lost 4 bases to trimming and J lost 5 bases; unmatched junction nucleotides: 4. Germline V gene lookup returns CDR1 SGHRS and CDR2 YFSETQ. This CDR3 is 14 amino acids long. The CDR3 bases are TGCGCCAGCAGCGCGGACAGGGTTACCGGGGAGCTGTTTTTT. Protein product: CASSADRVTGELFF.

This clonotype was observed a few times. The chain employs TRBV6-6 and TRBJ2-2; D remains unclear. Germline CDR1 is MNHNY and CDR2 is SVGAGI (reference sequence). V dropped 1 base and J dropped 1 base, with 4 bases sitting between them. The CDR3 loop spans 14 amino acids. The CDR3 reads CASSYYQNTGELFF. DNA of the CDR3: TGTGCCAGCAGTTACTACCAGAACACCGGGGAGCTGTTTTTT.

This clonotype was seen at least ten times. V usage is TRBV13 and J usage is TRBJ2-1; perhaps TRBD1 as D (6 bases). V shed 6 bases and J shed 10 bases, with 10 bases lying between them. Germline assignment: CDR1 PRHDT and CDR2 FYEKMQ (reference sequence). CDR3 size: 11 residues. This CDR3 reads CASSYGQEQFF. As DNA, the CDR3 is TGTGCCAGCAGTTACGGACAGGAGCAGTTCTTC.

This clonotype was observed many times. The chain couples TRBV12-3 or TRBV12-4 to TRBJ1-1; 7 bases match TRBD1. The CDR3 runs 14 residues. V trimming: 3 bases; J trimming: 5 bases; junction bases outside the gene matches: 6. For the CDR3, the DNA is TGTGCCAGCAGTTTCCGACAGGGTAGTACTGAAGCTTTCTTT. Translated, it gives CASSFRQGSTEAFF.

The chain uses TRBV10-3 and TRBJ1-6, with D unresolved. The CDR3 sequence is 14 residues long. The germline V gene has CDR1 ENHRY and CDR2 SYGVKD. With 2 bases removed from V and 6 bases from J, the gap between germline ends came to 8 bases. CDR3 in DNA: TGTGCCATCAGTGAGGACACTAGTAATTCACCCCTCCACTTT. Encoded protein: CAISEDTSNSPLHF.

The chain uses TRBV27 and TRBJ2-1; 8 bases map to TRBD2. Germline assignment: CDR1 MNHEY and CDR2 SMNVEV (reference sequence). Trimming cost V 5 bases and J 6 bases; bases outside gene matches: 9. The CDR3 spans 15 residues. CDR3 nucleotides: TGTGCCAGCAGTCTAGCGGGTCAGTCTTTCAATGAGCAGTTCTTC. Translation: CASSLAGQSFNEQFF.

This clonotype was detected ten times or more. The chain links TRBV29-1 to TRBJ2-5, with a weak D call TRBD2 (6 bases). The CDR3 spans 14 residues. The germline gives CDR1 SQVTM, CDR2 ANQGSEA. Trimming pared 3 bases from V and 7 bases from J, leaving 18 bases between. CDR3 amino acids: CSVDRASEPWTQYF. DNA of the CDR3: TGCAGCGTTGATCGGGCTAGCGAGCCTTGGACCCAGTACTTC.

The gene calls are TRBV19 and TRBJ2-1; D remains ambiguous. The CDR3 is made up of 15 amino acids. CDR1 and CDR2 from the germline V gene are LNHDA and SQIVND (reference sequence). V was pared by 0 bases and J by 2 bases, with 8 bases between. The chain's CDR3 is CASSIEARPYNEQFF. The CDR3 region has the DNA TGTGCCAGTAGTATAGAGGCCCGACCCTACAATGAGCAGTTCTTC.

Many counts were recorded for this clonotype. The rearrangement joins TRBV18 to TRBJ1-5; tentatively, D is TRBD1 (5 bases). V was trimmed by 3 bases and J by 5 bases, leaving 8 bases between them. CDR3 size: 13 residues. The V gene's germline CDR1 is KGHSH and CDR2 LQKENI. CDR3 residues: CASSPTGYQPQHF. CDR3 sequence (DNA): TGTGCCAGCTCACCTACAGGTTATCAGCCCCAGCATTTT.

The CDR3 DNA reads TGTGCCACCAGCGGGGGACTCTTGTACAATGAGCAGTTCTTC. Its protein is CATSGGLLYNEQFF. This rearrangement joins TRBV15 to TRBJ2-1; D perhaps matches TRBD2 (6 bases). V lost 5 bases and J lost 4, with 12 bases in between. The CDR3 is 14 amino acids. Germline V gene sequence: CDR1 LNHNV, CDR2 YYDKDF (reference sequence).

This rearrangement joins TRBV29-1 to TRBJ2-3; D is undetermined. This CDR3 spans 14 amino acids. V was cut by 1 base and J by 2 bases, with 10 bases left in between. CDR1 and CDR2 from the germline V gene are SQVTM and ANQGSEA. The CDR3 region has the DNA TGCAGCGTTGAAGGGGTGGGAACCACAGATACGCAGTATTTT. Protein product: CSVEGVGTTDTQYF.

This clonotype has at least ten counts. The chain recombines TRBV28 with TRBJ2-7, with D possibly being TRBD1 (6 bases). The CDR3 extends over 14 amino acids. Germline CDR1 reads MDHEN; CDR2 reads SYDVKM. The V gene lost 7 bases and the J gene lost 4 bases, with 17 bases spanning the gap. CDR3 DNA sequence: TGTGCCAGCACCAGCGGACAGAAAACATACGAGCAGTACTTC. Translation gives CASTSGQKTYEQYF.

This clonotype was seen repeatedly, ten times or more. This chain uses TRBV20-1 with TRBJ2-4; 12 bases agree with TRBD1. The CDR3 covers 17 residues. V gave up 5 bases and J gave up 2 bases; unmatched junction bases: 10. In germline, CDR1 is DFQATT, CDR2 SNEGSKA (reference sequence). The CDR3 spells CSAGPGQGAGTKNIQYF. Written as DNA, the CDR3 is TGCAGTGCTGGTCCGGGACAGGGGGCCGGAACCAAAAACATTCAGTACTTC.

This chain links TRBV3-1 with TRBJ1-5; unclear D gene. CDR3 size: 13 residues. From germline, CDR1 is LGHDT and CDR2 YNNKEL (reference sequence). Trimming left V 3 bases short and J 3 bases short, with 6 bases between. The CDR3 protein is CASSQTINQPQHF. The CDR3 DNA sequence: TGTGCCAGCAGCCAGACGATCAATCAGCCCCAGCATTTT. Looking up the rest from reference TRBV3-1 and TRBJ1-5 gives the full variable domain: DTAVSQTPKYLVTQMGNDKSIKCEQNLGHDTMYWYKQDSKKFLKIMFSYNNKELIINETVPNRFSPKSPDKAHLNLHINSLELGDSAVYFCASSQTINQPQHFGDGTRLSIL.

The chain is built from TRBV4-1 and TRBJ2-1; D is ambiguous. Between the trimmed V and J ends, which lost 4 bases and 5 bases, there was a span of 21 bases. Germline CDR1 reads MGHRA; CDR2 reads YSYEKL. CDR3 length equals 17 residues. CDR3 residues: CASSPFWSRFVDNEQFF. In nucleotides, the CDR3 is TGCGCCAGCAGCCCGTTCTGGTCGCGGTTCGTAGACAATGAGCAGTTCTTC.

This clonotype was found many times. The chain links TRBV20-1 to TRBJ2-1; unclear D gene. This CDR3 has 15 amino acids. The germline V gene has CDR1 DFQATT and CDR2 SNEGSKA (reference sequence). V was cut by 4 bases and J by 8 bases, with 21 bases left in between. The CDR3 nucleotides read TGCAGTGCTAACCGACCAGCCAAAGGTTACGATGAGCAGTTCTTC. This sequence encodes CSANRPAKGYDEQFF.

This clonotype was observed many times. This CDR3 reads CASRLVGQGGEKLFF. CDR3 DNA: TGTGCCAGCAGACTCGTGGGGCAGGGGGGTGAAAAACTGTTTTTT. This chain links TRBV6-1 with TRBJ1-4; TRBD1 matches at 7 bases. Looked up from germline, CDR1 is MNHNS and CDR2 is SASEGT. J lost 7 bases, V lost 6 bases, and 11 bases had no gene match. This CDR3 is built from 15 residues.